This TCR beta chain was sequenced during a study of cytomegalovirus exposure and HLA in healthy donors. PCR involved 60 Vbeta and 13 Jbeta primers. The data were produced by immunoSEQ multiplex PCR, yet TCRdb's version contains in-frame clones alone and is incomplete. Seen here are about 300,000 clones, roughly 88% observed once, and the top ten hold less than 4.5%. The study, taken as a whole, reports: About 87% or about 30% of the time was how often most TCR beta V segments were productive, according to an earlier analysis. TCR beta chains associated with HLA were, in a later analysis, more clonally expanded than equally common others.

There are 15 residues in the CDR3. The germline CDR1 and CDR2 sequences are SGHAT and FQNNGV. Unmatched junction bases numbered 1, after V lost 1 base and J lost 3 bases. A remark on this clone: The antigen is unknown. In the same sample, other DNA sequences code for this CDR3.

The sample consisted of PBMCs. This sequence originates from a man aged 40-49 years in good health and CMV-seropositive. The chain uses TRBV11-2 and TRBJ2-3; TRBD2 aligns across 10 bases. CDR3 nucleotides: TGTGCCAGCAGCTTAGTAGCGGGAGGAACAGATACGCAGTATTTT. Translated: CASSLVAGGTDTQYF.